The next 28 T cell receptor beta chains were all read from a single sample in a study of cytomegalovirus exposure and HLA in healthy donors. With 60 Vbeta and 13 Jbeta primers, the PCR was carried out. The table came from immunoSEQ multiplex PCR; TCRdb's copy has only in-frame clones and leaves some out. Of about 220,000 clones in the sample, around 80% were seen once. Input material: PBMCs. Receptors originate from a woman aged 40 to 49 in good health and CMV-seropositive.

The CDR3: CASSLGQQGNTLYGYTF. DNA of the CDR3: TGTGCCAGCAGCTTAGGGCAACAGGGAAATACGCTCTATGGCTACACCTTC. V usage is TRBV7-8 and J usage is TRBJ1-2, with a possible D match to TRBD1 (6 bases). Trimming stripped 1 base from V and 4 bases from J, with 19 bases between. The CDR3 loop spans 17 amino acids. Germline V gives CDR1 SGHVS, CDR2 FQNEAQ.

This clone came up once. Since no conserved phenylalanine or tryptophan closes the CDR3, a read error is the likely cause. This chain uses TRBV30 with TRBJ1-2; TRBD1 agrees at 9 bases. The CDR3 totals 14 residues. From germline, CDR1 is GTSNPN and CDR2 SVGIG (reference sequence). Trimming took 5 bases from V and 2 from J; bases not matched to a gene: 6. The CDR3 nucleotides are TGTGCCTGGGGTCGAGGACAGGGGAACTATGGCTACACCCTC. It specifies CAWGRGQGNYGYTL.

V is TRBV6-1 and J is TRBJ2-1; D is perhaps TRBD1 (5 bases). The CDR3 has 13 amino acids. V was pared by 5 bases and J by 12 bases, with 17 bases between. Germline V CDR1 and CDR2: MNHNS, SASEGT. The CDR3 DNA follows: TGTGCCAGCAGTCCCTCTCCAGGGAAGGCGCAGTTCTTC. Its protein is CASSPSPGKAQFF.

V usage is TRBV2 and J usage is TRBJ2-3; the match to TRBD2 covers 10 bases. The length of the CDR3 is 16 residues. Trimming took 6 bases from V and 4 from J; bases not matched to a gene: 10. Per germline, CDR1 SNHLY and CDR2 FYNNEI. Written as DNA, the CDR3 is TGTGCCAGCAGCCCGTGGAGCGGGGGGGTCGCAGATACGCAGTATTTT. This gives the protein CASSPWSGGVADTQYF.

The chain uses TRBV15 and TRBJ1-3; TRBD1 aligns across 7 bases. The CDR3 has 18 amino acids. V lost 1 base and J lost 7; bases outside the gene matches: 16. Germline lookup yields CDR1 LNHNV and CDR2 YYDKDF (reference sequence). The CDR3 loop is CATSRGGTVEGLRNTIYF. The DNA of the CDR3 is TGTGCCACCAGCAGAGGGGGGACAGTAGAGGGCCTAAGGAACACCATATATTTT.

This chain joins TRBV18 and TRBJ1-2; 12 bases are shared with TRBD1. V gave up 3 bases and J gave up 8 bases; unmatched junction bases: 4. Germline V gene data show CDR1 as KGHSH and CDR2 as LQKENI. This CDR3 spans 14 amino acids. This CDR3 is CASSPGQGAVGYTF. CDR3 bases: TGTGCCAGCTCACCGGGACAGGGGGCTGTCGGCTACACCTTC.

This clone has just a few counts. This rearrangement joins TRBV10-3 to TRBJ2-7, with D perhaps TRBD1 (7 bases). Trimming took 10 bases from V and 3 from J, leaving 13 bases between them. The germline gives CDR1 ENHRY, CDR2 SYGVKD. CDR3 length equals 12 residues. CDR3 coding DNA: TGTGCCACTTCGCGGGACAGCTACGAGCAGTACTTC. Translation: CATSRDSYEQYF.

The rearrangement uses TRBV6-5 and TRBJ1-2; perhaps TRBD1 as D (5 bases). The CDR3 totals 12 residues. From germline, CDR1 is MNHEY and CDR2 SVGAGI. V lost 5 bases and J 3 bases, leaving 7 bases between the germline ends. CDR3 DNA sequence: TGTGCCAGCAGTCCGGGGGACTATGGCTACACCTTC. Residues: CASSPGDYGYTF.

The chain links TRBV6-5 to TRBJ2-7; 7 bases map to TRBD2. Germline V gene lookup returns CDR1 MNHEY and CDR2 SVGAGI. The V and J ends lost 5 bases and 6 bases, in that order; junction bases with no gene match: 7. The CDR3 spans 13 residues. CDR3 sequence reads: CASSEGTTFEQYF. CDR3 sequence (DNA): TGTGCCAGCAGTGAAGGGACTACGTTCGAGCAGTACTTC.

This chain connects TRBV7-9 to TRBJ1-2; possibly TRBD1 for D (6 bases). Germline CDR1 SEHNR, CDR2 FQNEAQ (reference sequence). CDR3 length equals 17 residues. Trimming stripped 5 bases from V and 4 bases from J, with 23 bases between. The CDR3 loop reads CASSDLSPGAFPYGYTF. In DNA form, the CDR3 reads TGTGCCAGCAGCGACCTTTCCCCAGGGGCTTTTCCCTATGGCTACACCTTC.

V gene TRBV28 combines with J gene TRBJ1-1; 8 bases match TRBD1. This CDR3 is built from 14 residues. Trimming took 3 bases from V and 0 from J; bases not matched to a gene: 0. Germline CDR1 is MDHEN and CDR2 is SYDVKM. The CDR3 protein is CASSLTGVNTEAFF. CDR3 in DNA: TGTGCCAGCAGTTTGACAGGGGTGAACACTGAAGCTTTCTTT.

This sequence joins TRBV4-2 and TRBJ2-5, with a weak D call TRBD2 (5 bases). The DNA end is more similar to TRBJ2-7, so the J call may be wrong. CDR3 length: 15 amino acids. Per germline, CDR1 LGHNA and CDR2 YNFKEQ. The CDR3 reads CASSQVSRGRDEQYF. Written as DNA, the CDR3 is TGTGCCAGCAGCCAAGTCAGTCGGGGTCGCGACGAGCAGTACTTC.

The chain employs TRBV7-2 and TRBJ2-3, with D unclear. The CDR3 consists of 14 residues. Germline V gene lookup returns CDR1 SGHTA and CDR2 FQGNSA. V lost 1 base, J lost 1 base, and 6 bases lay in between. Here the CDR3 reads CASSLDSGTDTQYF. In DNA form, the CDR3 reads TGTGCCAGCAGCTTAGATTCCGGCACAGATACGCAGTATTTT.

The chain couples TRBV30 to TRBJ1-1; D unresolved. Trimming took 4 bases from V and 5 from J, leaving 14 bases between them. The CDR3 totals 13 residues. The germline V gene has CDR1 GTSNPN and CDR2 SVGIG (reference sequence). The CDR3: CAWMRGSGTEAFF. CDR3 DNA: TGTGCCTGGATGAGAGGTTCGGGGACTGAAGCTTTCTTT. Combining the CDR3 with reference TRBV30 and TRBJ1-1 gives the whole variable domain SQTIHQWPATLVQPVGSPLSLECTVEGTSNPNLYWYRQAAGRGLQLLFYSVGIGQISSEVPQNLSASRPQDRQFILSSKKLLLSDSGFYLCAWMRGSGTEAFFGQGTRLTVV.

A few counts support this clone. V and J are TRBV9 and TRBJ1-2; possibly TRBD1 for D (6 bases). Looked up from germline, CDR1 is SGDLS and CDR2 is YYNGEE. V was trimmed by 0 bases and J by 6 bases, leaving 15 bases between them. The CDR3 length is 15 residues. The CDR3 nucleotides are TGTGCCAGCAGCGTAGCTGGGAGGGGGTCGGATGGCTACACCTTC. As protein: CASSVAGRGSDGYTF.

The chain employs TRBV7-2 and TRBJ1-5; tentatively, D is TRBD1 (5 bases). Trimming took off 2 bases at V and 1 base at J, with 9 bases between the two ends. Germline CDR1 is SGHTA and CDR2 is FQGNSA. The CDR3 is 15 residues long. CDR3 bases: TGTGCCAGCAGCTTAAATGGGGGGAGCAATCAGCCCCAGCATTTT. Amino acids: CASSLNGGSNQPQHF.

This clone has a single count. Its ends do not fully match the called genes, so a read error is possible. This rearrangement joins TRBV30 to TRBJ1-5; D perhaps matches TRBD1 (5 bases). Germline V gene data show CDR1 as GTSNPN and CDR2 as SVGIG (reference sequence). The CDR3 contains 14 residues. CDR3 in amino acids: CDWSTISGNQPQHF. CDR3 sequence (DNA): TGTGACTGGAGCACAATATCAGGGAATCAGCCCCAGCATTTT. Variable domain in full (rest from reference TRBV30 and TRBJ1-5): SQTIHQWPATLVQPVGSPLSLECTVEGTSNPNLYWYRQAAGRGLQLLFYSVGIGQISSEVPQNLSASRPQDRQFILSSKKLLLSDSGFYLCDWSTISGNQPQHFGDGTRLSIL.

The chain has TRBV4-1 and TRBJ1-1; D may be TRBD1 (6 bases). The CDR3 is 14 amino acids. Trimming pared 4 bases from V and 0 bases from J, leaving 9 bases between. Germline V gene lookup returns CDR1 MGHRA and CDR2 YSYEKL. DNA for the CDR3: TGCGCCAGCAGCCGGGGGCAGGTGAACACTGAAGCTTTCTTT. This translates into CASSRGQVNTEAFF.

The rearrangement joins TRBV9 to TRBJ2-2, with TRBD2 matching 15 bases. CDR3 size: 17 residues. Looked up from germline, CDR1 is SGDLS and CDR2 is YYNGEE. V lost 4 bases and J lost 5; bases outside the gene matches: 6. CDR3 in amino acids: CASSLGLAGGKTGELFF. In DNA, the CDR3 is TGTGCCAGCAGCCTCGGACTAGCGGGAGGGAAAACCGGGGAGCTGTTTTTT.

The gene calls are TRBV7-2 and TRBJ1-1; D is uncertain. The CDR3 spans 14 residues. Trimming left V 6 bases short and J 1 base short, with 12 bases between. Per germline, CDR1 SGHTA and CDR2 FQGNSA. The CDR3 nucleotides are TGTGCCAGCAGGTCAGGAGGAGGGAACACTGAAGCTTTCTTT. This codes for CASRSGGGNTEAFF. The variable domain in full, completed from reference TRBV7-2 and TRBJ1-1, reads GAGVSQSPSNKVTEKGKDVELRCDPISGHTALYWYRQSLGQGLEFLIYFQGNSAPDKSGLPSDRFSAERTGGSVSTLTIQRTQQEDSAVYLCASRSGGGNTEAFFGQGTRLTVV.

The rearrangement joins TRBV6-7 to TRBJ2-4; D is uncertain. TRBV6-7 is an open reading frame whose function is uncertain. There are 18 residues in the CDR3. Trimming left V 0 bases short and J 1 base short, with 16 bases between. CDR3 sequence (DNA): TGTGCCAGCAGTTACTCCGCTACCACCGTCTCCGCCAAAAACATTCAGTACTTC. Amino acid sequence: CASSYSATTVSAKNIQYF.

This clone has a single count. This rearrangement joins TRBV6-1 to TRBJ2-7; 7 bases are shared with TRBD1. J was trimmed by 0 bases and V by 7 bases; bases with no gene match: 9. Germline V gives CDR1 MNHNS, CDR2 SASEGT. The CDR3 has 15 residues. CDR3 protein: CASTTTGASSYEQYF. The CDR3 region has the DNA TGTGCCAGCACCACAACAGGGGCGAGCTCCTACGAGCAGTACTTC.

The rearrangement joins TRBV2 to TRBJ1-2; no firm D call. CDR1 SNHLY and CDR2 FYNNEI come from the germline V gene. With 6 bases removed from V and 3 bases from J, the gap between germline ends came to 14 bases. This CDR3 contains 14 residues. CDR3 sequence (DNA): TGTGCCAGCAGGCCCGGAGGGATCGACTATGGCTACACCTTC. Translated, it gives CASRPGGIDYGYTF.

This clone was observed a handful of times. The chain couples TRBV4-3 to TRBJ2-7; TRBD1 is a possible D gene (5 bases). CDR3 length: 13 residues. The germline CDR1 and CDR2 sequences are LGHNA and YSLEER. Trimming stripped 1 base from V and 3 bases from J, with 7 bases between. The CDR3 loop reads CASSQVRDYEQYF. The CDR3 bases are TGCGCCAGCAGCCAAGTCAGGGACTACGAGCAGTACTTC.

The chain recombines TRBV2 with TRBJ2-3; D might be TRBD2 (6 bases). Germline V CDR1 and CDR2: SNHLY, FYNNEI. Trimming stripped 4 bases from V and 0 bases from J, with 11 bases between. The CDR3 sequence is 15 residues long. The CDR3 nucleotides are TGTGCCAGCAGTGTCCGGCGGGATAGCACAGATACGCAGTATTTT. It is translated as CASSVRRDSTDTQYF.

The chain uses TRBV10-3 and TRBJ2-3, with 8 bases that match TRBD2. CDR3 size: 14 residues. After removal of 0 bases from V and 8 bases from J, the junction contained 4 bases not matched to a gene. Germline CDR1 ENHRY, CDR2 SYGVKD. CDR3 DNA: TGTGCCATCAGTGAGTCGTTCGCGGGAGGTACGCAGTATTTT. Translating gives CAISESFAGGTQYF.

V usage is TRBV19 and J usage is TRBJ1-5; 7 bases match TRBD1. Trimming at V came to 6 bases and at J to 3 bases, leaving 5 bases not matched to a gene. CDR3 length equals 14 residues. From germline, CDR1 is LNHDA and CDR2 SQIVND (reference sequence). The CDR3 DNA is TGTGCCAGTAGCCCCACAGGGGACAATCAGCCCCAGCATTTT. Protein product: CASSPTGDNQPQHF.

The chain carries TRBV7-8 and TRBJ2-3, with 7 bases identical to TRBD1. Germline CDR1 SGHVS, CDR2 FQNEAQ. J was trimmed by 3 bases and V by 3 bases; bases with no gene match: 9. The CDR3 is 16 amino acids. Here the CDR3 DNA reads TGTGCCAGCAGCTTTTACCCAGAGGGGGCAACAGATACGCAGTATTTT. Protein sequence: CASSFYPEGATDTQYF.